Given below is one T cell receptor (beta chain) in context. Its cognate antigen is unknown. The authors' processing: Per-library CDR3 reads ranged about 2 to 4 million; clonotypes, ~90,000 to ~500,000. TCRdb reprocessed the 5' RACE reads via MiXCR and lists one record per CDR3 protein. The V and J calls and clone size come from TCRdb's table, not from the authors' own analysis. The data show hundreds of thousands of distinct CDR3 sequences, with roughly 30% seen just once and 6.1% held by the top ten. These data come from a study of identical twins' blood T cells. Study-wide findings and caveats: Mainly, cloneset size products determined shared clonotypes, twins included.

Germline CDR1 and CDR2: MNHNY and SVGAGI (reference sequence). The CDR3 has 12 amino acids. The V gene lost 8 bases and the J gene lost 2 bases, with 10 bases spanning the gap. Six healthy women, forming three identical twin pairs, donated samples. This sequence joins TRBV6-6 and TRBJ2-7, with D possibly being TRBD1 (6 bases). The clonotype comes from a woman aged 18 to 55 in good health. Sequencing was performed on PBMCs. For the CDR3, the DNA is TGTGCCAGCGCGGACAGACCCTACGAGCAGTACTTC. As protein: CASADRPYEQYF.